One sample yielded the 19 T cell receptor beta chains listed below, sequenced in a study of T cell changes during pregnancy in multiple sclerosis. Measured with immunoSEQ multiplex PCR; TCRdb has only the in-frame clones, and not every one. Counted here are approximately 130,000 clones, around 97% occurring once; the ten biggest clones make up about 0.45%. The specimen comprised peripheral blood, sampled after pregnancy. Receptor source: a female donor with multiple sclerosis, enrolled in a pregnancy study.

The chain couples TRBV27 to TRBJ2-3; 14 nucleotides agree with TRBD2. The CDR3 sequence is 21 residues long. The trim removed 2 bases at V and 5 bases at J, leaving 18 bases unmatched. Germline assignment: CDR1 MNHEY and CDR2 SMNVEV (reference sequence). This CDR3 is CASSLGPPGLAGAGDQDTQYF. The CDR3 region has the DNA TGTGCCAGCAGTTTAGGACCTCCGGGACTAGCGGGAGCGGGGGACCAAGATACGCAGTATTTT.

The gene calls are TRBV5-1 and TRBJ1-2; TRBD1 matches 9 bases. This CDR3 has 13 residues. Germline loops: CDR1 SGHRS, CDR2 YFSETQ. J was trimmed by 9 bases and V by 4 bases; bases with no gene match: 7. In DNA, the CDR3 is TGCGCCAGCAGCCAAGGGGACAGGGAGCGCTACACCTTC. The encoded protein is CASSQGDRERYTF.

CDR3 loop: CASSPRGIDTQYF. The CDR3 DNA follows: TGTGCCAGCAGTCCAAGAGGGATAGATACGCAGTATTTT. The gene calls are TRBV2 and TRBJ2-3; possible D gene TRBD2, 5 bases. Germline V gene lookup returns CDR1 SNHLY and CDR2 FYNNEI. There are 13 residues in the CDR3. Trimming removed 5 bases at V and 5 bases at J, with 11 bases between.

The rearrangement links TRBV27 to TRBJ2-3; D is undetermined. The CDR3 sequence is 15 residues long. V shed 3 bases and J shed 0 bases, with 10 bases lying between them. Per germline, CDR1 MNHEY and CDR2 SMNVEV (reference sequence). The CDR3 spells CASSLVRPSTDTQYF. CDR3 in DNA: TGTGCCAGCAGTTTGGTGCGCCCTAGCACAGATACGCAGTATTTT.

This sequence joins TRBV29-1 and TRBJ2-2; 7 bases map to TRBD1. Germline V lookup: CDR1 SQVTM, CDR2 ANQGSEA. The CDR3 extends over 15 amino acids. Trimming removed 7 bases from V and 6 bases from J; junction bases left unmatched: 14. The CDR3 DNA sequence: TGCAGCGCCCGGGGCCGACAGGGCGGCGCCGGGGAGCTGTTTTTT. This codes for CSARGRQGGAGELFF.

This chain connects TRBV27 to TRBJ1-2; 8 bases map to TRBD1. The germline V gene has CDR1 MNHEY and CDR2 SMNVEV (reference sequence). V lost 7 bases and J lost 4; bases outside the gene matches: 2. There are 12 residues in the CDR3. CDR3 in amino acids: CASKTGGYGYTF. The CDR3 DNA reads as TGTGCCAGCAAAACAGGGGGCTATGGCTACACCTTC.

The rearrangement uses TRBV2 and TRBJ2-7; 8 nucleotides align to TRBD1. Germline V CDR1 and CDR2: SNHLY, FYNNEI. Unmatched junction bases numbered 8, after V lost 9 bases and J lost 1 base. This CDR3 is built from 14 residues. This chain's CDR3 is CASLQDRVSYEQYF. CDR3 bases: TGTGCCAGTCTTCAGGACAGGGTTTCCTACGAGCAGTACTTC.

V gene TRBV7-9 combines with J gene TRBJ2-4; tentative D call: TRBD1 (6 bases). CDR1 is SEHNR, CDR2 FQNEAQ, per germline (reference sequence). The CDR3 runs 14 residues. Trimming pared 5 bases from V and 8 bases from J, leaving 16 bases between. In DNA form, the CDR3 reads TGTGCCAGCAGCCGCTGGACAGAGACTGACATTCAGTACTTC. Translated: CASSRWTETDIQYF.

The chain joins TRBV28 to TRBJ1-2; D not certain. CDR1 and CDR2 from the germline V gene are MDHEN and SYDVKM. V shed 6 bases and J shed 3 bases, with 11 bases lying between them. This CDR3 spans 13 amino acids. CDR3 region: CASRIPGDYGYTF. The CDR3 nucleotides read TGTGCCAGCAGGATTCCCGGGGACTATGGCTACACCTTC.

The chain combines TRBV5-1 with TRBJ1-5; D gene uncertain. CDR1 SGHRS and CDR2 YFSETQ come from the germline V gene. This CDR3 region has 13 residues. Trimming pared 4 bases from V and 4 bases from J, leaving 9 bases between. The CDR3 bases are TGCGCCAGCAGCCTATTACCAAATCAGCCCCAGCATTTT. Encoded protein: CASSLLPNQPQHF.

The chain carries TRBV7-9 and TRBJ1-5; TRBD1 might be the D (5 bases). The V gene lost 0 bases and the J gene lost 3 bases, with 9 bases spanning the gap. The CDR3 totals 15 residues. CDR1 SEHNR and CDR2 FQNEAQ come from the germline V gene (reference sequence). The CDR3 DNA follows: TGTGCCAGCAGCTTAGCCGCGGGGCCCAATCAGCCCCAGCATTTT. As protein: CASSLAAGPNQPQHF.

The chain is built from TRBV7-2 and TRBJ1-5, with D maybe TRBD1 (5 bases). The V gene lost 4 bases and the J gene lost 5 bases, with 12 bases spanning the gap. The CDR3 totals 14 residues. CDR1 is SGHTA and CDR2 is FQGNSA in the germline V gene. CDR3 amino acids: CASSWLGGDQPQHF. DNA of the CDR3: TGTGCCAGCAGCTGGCTCGGAGGGGATCAGCCCCAGCATTTT.

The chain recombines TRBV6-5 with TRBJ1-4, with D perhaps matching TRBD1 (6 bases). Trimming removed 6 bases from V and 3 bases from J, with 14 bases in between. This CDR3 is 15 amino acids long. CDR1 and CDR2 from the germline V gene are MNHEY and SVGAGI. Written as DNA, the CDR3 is TGTGCCAGCAGCTACGGGGGACAACCTAATGAAAAACTGTTTTTT. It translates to CASSYGGQPNEKLFF.

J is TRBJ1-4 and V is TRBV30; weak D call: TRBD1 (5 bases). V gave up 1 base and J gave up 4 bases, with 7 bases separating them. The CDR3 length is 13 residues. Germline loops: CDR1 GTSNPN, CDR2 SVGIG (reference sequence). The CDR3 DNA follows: TGTGCCTGGAGTGGACAGAATAATGAAAAACTGTTTTTT. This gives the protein CAWSGQNNEKLFF.

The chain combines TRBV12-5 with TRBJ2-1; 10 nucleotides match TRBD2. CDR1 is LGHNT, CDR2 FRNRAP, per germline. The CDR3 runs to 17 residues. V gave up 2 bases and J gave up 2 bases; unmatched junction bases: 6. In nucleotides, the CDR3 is TGTGCTAGTGGTTTGCCAAAGCGGGAGGGAACCTACAATGAGCAGTTCTTC. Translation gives CASGLPKREGTYNEQFF.

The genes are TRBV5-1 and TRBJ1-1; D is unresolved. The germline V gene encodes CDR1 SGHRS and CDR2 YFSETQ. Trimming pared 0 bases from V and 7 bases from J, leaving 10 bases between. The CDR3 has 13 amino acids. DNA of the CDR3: TGCGCCAGCAGCTTGGCCAGGTTCAGTGAAGCTTTCTTT. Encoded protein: CASSLARFSEAFF.

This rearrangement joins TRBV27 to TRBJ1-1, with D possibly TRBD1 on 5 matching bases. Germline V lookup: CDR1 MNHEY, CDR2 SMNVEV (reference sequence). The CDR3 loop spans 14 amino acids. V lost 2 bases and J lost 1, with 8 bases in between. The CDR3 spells CASSLRGPNTEAFF. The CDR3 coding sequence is TGTGCCAGCAGTTTAAGGGGCCCGAACACTGAAGCTTTCTTT.

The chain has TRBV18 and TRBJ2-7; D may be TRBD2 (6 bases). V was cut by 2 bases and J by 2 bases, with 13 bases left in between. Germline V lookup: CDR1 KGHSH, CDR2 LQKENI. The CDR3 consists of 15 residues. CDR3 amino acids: CASSPNSGVAYEQYF. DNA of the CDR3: TGTGCCAGCTCACCAAATTCGGGGGTGGCCTACGAGCAGTACTTC. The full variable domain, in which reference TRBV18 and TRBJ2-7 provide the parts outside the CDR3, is NAGVMQNPRHLVRRRGQEARLRCSPMKGHSHVYWYRQLPEEGLKFMVYLQKENIIDESGMPKERFSAEFPKEGPSILRIQQVVRGDSAAYFCASSPNSGVAYEQYFGPGTRLTVT.

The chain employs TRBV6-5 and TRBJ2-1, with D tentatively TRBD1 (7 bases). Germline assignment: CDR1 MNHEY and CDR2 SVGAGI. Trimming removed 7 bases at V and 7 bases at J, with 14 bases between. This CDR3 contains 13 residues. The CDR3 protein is CASTAQGGNEQFF. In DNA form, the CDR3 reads TGTGCCAGCACTGCCCAGGGGGGAAATGAGCAGTTCTTC.